Below, one T cell receptor (beta chain) is given with its context. TCRdb's table, derived via immunoSEQ multiplex PCR, lists solely in-frame clones and lacks some. The table has about 11,000 clones, 60% to 75% seen once. This record comes from a study of T cell clones after liver transplantation. CDR1 and CDR2 from the germline V gene are SEHNR and FQNEAQ (reference sequence). Trimming shortened V by 2 bases and J by 0 bases, and 7 bases separated the two germline ends. The CDR3 is made up of 15 amino acids. Sequencing was performed on CD4+ T cells from blood, taken less than 33 months after liver transplant. The receptor comes from a human patient who received a liver transplant. A subset of T cells may come from the graft donor. The chain uses TRBV7-9 and TRBJ1-4; D remains ambiguous. CDR3 protein: CASSLSGSTNEKLFF. CDR3 in DNA: TGTGCCAGCAGCTTATCAGGCTCAACTAATGAAAAACTGTTTTTT.